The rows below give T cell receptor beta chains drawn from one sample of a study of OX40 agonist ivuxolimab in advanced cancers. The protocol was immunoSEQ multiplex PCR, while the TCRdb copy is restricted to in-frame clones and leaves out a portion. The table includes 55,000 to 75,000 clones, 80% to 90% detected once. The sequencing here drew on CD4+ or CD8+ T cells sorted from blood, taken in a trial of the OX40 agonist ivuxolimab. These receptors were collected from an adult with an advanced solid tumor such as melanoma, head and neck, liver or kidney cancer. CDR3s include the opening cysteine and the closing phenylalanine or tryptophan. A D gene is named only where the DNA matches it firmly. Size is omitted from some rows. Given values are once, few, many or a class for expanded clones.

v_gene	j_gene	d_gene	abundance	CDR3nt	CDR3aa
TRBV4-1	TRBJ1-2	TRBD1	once	TGCGCCAGCAGCCAAGAGTTCTCTGGACAGGCACGCAGCTACACCTTC	CASSQEFSGQARSYTF
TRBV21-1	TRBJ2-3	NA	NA	TGTGCCAGCAGCAAAGTCCAAGAGACAGGACCTAGCACAGATACGCAGTATTTT	CASSKVQETGPSTDTQYF
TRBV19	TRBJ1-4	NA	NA	TGTGCCAGTAGGGGTAATGAAAAACTGTTTTTT	CASRGNEKLFF
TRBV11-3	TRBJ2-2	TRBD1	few	TGTGCCAGCAGCCCGGGACAGGGGGCGAACACCGGGGAGCTGTTTTTT	CASSPGQGANTGELFF
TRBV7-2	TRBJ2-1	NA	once	TGTGCCAGCAGCTTAAGGTTGGGCAATGAGCAGTTCTTC	CASSLRLGNEQFF
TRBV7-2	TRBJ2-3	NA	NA	TGTGCCAGCACCCCCCGGGGTGCAGATACGCAGTATTTT	CASTPRGADTQYF
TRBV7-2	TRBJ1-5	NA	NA	TGTGCCAGCAGCTTCGGACAACGCAATCAGCCCCAGCATTTT	CASSFGQRNQPQHF
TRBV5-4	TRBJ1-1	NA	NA	TGTGCCAGCAGCTTGGACAGACTTATGAACACTGAAGCTTTCTTT	CASSLDRLMNTEAFF
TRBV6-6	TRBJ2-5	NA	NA	TGTGCCAGCAGTTACGATCACCAAGAGACCCAGTACTTC	CASSYDHQETQYF
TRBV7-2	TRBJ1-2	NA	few	TGTGCCAGCAGCTTACTTTGGGCACTCTATGGCTACACCTTC	CASSLLWALYGYTF
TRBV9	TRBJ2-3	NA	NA	TGTGCCAGCAGCGTACGCCCTGACGGCGGAACTAGCACAGATACGCAGTATTTT	CASSVRPDGGTSTDTQYF
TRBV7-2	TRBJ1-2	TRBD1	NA	TGTGCCAGCAGCCCCTGGACAGGGGATAACTATGGCTACACCTTC	CASSPWTGDNYGYTF